The 9 T cell receptor beta chains given below trace back to one sample, sequenced in a study of blood T cell repertoires in COVID-19. Sequencing was performed with immunoSEQ multiplex PCR; in TCRdb, only in-frame clones are kept and a portion is missing. The table has roughly 330,000 clones, 70% to 90% seen once. The sequenced sample consisted of PBMCs or T cells enriched from blood (not recorded which). All receptors come from a woman aged 25-40 years who had recovered from COVID-19.

This clone was detected a few times. J is TRBJ1-6 and V is TRBV2, with 7 bases matching TRBD1. There are 14 residues in the CDR3. The germline gives CDR1 SNHLY, CDR2 FYNNEI. V was clipped by 6 bases and J by 7 bases; unmatched bases: 6. The DNA for the CDR3 is TGTGCCAGCAGCACCGGGACAGCAAATTCACCCCTCCACTTT. Amino acid sequence: CASSTGTANSPLHF.

The rearrangement links TRBV9 to TRBJ1-2, with a weak D call TRBD1 (5 bases). V was trimmed by 4 bases and J by 0 bases, leaving 13 bases between them. This CDR3 spans 15 amino acids. Germline loops: CDR1 SGDLS, CDR2 YYNGEE. The CDR3 here is CASSPRQLANYGYTF. The CDR3 DNA is TGTGCCAGCAGCCCAAGACAGTTAGCTAACTATGGCTACACCTTC.

This chain connects TRBV6-1 to TRBJ1-2; D gene uncertain. V was shortened by 7 bases and J by 1 base, with 10 bases between the two germline ends. The CDR3 sequence is 13 residues long. Per germline, CDR1 MNHNS and CDR2 SASEGT. This CDR3 is CASTWRDNYGYTF. CDR3 nucleotides: TGTGCCAGCACCTGGAGGGATAACTATGGCTACACCTTC.

The rearrangement links TRBV3-1 (or the pseudogene TRBV3-2) to TRBJ2-5; D uncertain. V was cut by 2 bases and J by 1 base, with 5 bases left in between. The CDR3 length is 13 residues. Germline V gives CDR1 LGHDT, CDR2 YNNKEL (reference sequence). In DNA, the CDR3 is TGTGCCAGCAGCCAACGGGTCCAAGAGACCCAGTACTTC. Translation: CASSQRVQETQYF.

Points on this clone: Other DNA sequences from this sample encode an identical CDR3 as well. V and J are TRBV5-1 and TRBJ2-7, with 10 bases aligning to TRBD1. Per the germline V gene, CDR1 is SGHRS and CDR2 is YFSETQ. After removal of 0 bases from V and 5 bases from J, the junction contained 2 bases not matched to a gene. The CDR3 spans 14 residues. CDR3 sequence: CASSLGDRGHEQYF. CDR3 DNA sequence: TGCGCCAGCAGCTTGGGGGACAGGGGTCACGAGCAGTACTTC.

The V call is TRBV7-9, the J call TRBJ1-1; 8 bases are a match to TRBD1. Germline V gene data show CDR1 as SEHNR and CDR2 as FQNEAQ (reference sequence). The CDR3 is made up of 13 amino acids. V dropped 5 bases and J dropped 11; count of bases not matched to a gene: 10. This chain's CDR3 is CASSSQGALGAFF. Here the CDR3 DNA reads TGTGCCAGCAGCAGCCAGGGGGCCCTTGGGGCTTTCTTT.

V usage is TRBV7-8 and J usage is TRBJ2-1; 11 nucleotides line up with TRBD2. This CDR3 region has 17 residues. Germline assignment: CDR1 SGHVS and CDR2 FQNEAQ. The junction had 11 bases not matched to a gene; V was cut back by 5 bases and J by 5 bases. The chain's CDR3 is CASSLPTLAGGNNEQFF. The CDR3 region has the DNA TGTGCCAGCAGCCTCCCGACTCTAGCGGGGGGTAACAATGAGCAGTTCTTC.

CDR3 protein: CASSLVSGVDYGYTF. CDR3 bases: TGCGCCAGCAGCTTAGTATCAGGGGTCGATTATGGCTACACCTTC. The V call is TRBV5-1, the J call TRBJ1-2, with D possibly matching TRBD1 (6 bases). V was trimmed by 2 bases and J by 5 bases, leaving 16 bases between them. The CDR3 consists of 15 residues. CDR1 SGHRS and CDR2 YFSETQ come from the germline V gene.

V and J are TRBV3-1 (or the pseudogene TRBV3-2) and TRBJ2-4, with TRBD1 as a possible D gene (5 bases). The V gene lost 0 bases and the J gene lost 1 base, with 22 bases spanning the gap. The germline CDR1 and CDR2 sequences are LGHDT and YNNKEL (reference sequence). The CDR3 is 20 residues long. The CDR3 reads CASSQDPWGSGTFAKNIQYF. For the CDR3, the DNA is TGTGCCAGCAGCCAAGATCCATGGGGCAGTGGAACTTTCGCCAAAAACATTCAGTACTTC.